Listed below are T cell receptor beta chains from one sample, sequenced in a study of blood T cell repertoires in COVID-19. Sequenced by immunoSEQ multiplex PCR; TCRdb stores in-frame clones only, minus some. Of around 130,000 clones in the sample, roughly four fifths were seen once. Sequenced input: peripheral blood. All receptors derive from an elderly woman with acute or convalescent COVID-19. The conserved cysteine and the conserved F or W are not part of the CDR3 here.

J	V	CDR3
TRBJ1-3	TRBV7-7	ASSLGGGDHSGNTIY
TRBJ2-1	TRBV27	ASSLGWYNEQF
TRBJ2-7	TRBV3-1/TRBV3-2	ASRTSGGYEQY
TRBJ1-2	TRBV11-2	ASSLVAGPAYGYT
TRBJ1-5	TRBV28	ASSPNPGQANNQPQH
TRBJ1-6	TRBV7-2	ASRTDRGSYNSPLH
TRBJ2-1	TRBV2	ASSPSDNEQF
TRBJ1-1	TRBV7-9	ASSFTGDEAF
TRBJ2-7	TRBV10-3	ASASGSYEQY
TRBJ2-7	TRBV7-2	ASSLVTSGRAAYEQY
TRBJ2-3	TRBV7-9	ASSPPRTGTDTQY
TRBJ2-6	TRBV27	ASSRPRPTAGANVLT
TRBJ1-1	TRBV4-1	ASSQGAARTEAF
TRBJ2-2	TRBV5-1	ASSLTWAGSGELF
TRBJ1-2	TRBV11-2	ASRNNGQVRYT
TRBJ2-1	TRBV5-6	ASSPRQGVWFDEQF
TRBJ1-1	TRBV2	ASSTGTATEAF
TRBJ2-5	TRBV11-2	ASSLLAGGPTQY
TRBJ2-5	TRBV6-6	ASSYSSGGGETQY
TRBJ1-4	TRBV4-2	ASSQDRGPNEKLF
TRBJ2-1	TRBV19	ASSPGLEVEQF
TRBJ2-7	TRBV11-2	ASSPVHLDEQY
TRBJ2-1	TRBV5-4	ASSLASSIDEQF
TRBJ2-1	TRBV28	ASSFPDEQF
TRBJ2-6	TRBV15	ATSRDPSGANVLT
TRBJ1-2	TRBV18	ASSPDRVSNYGYT
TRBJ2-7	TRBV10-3	ATGTSSYEQY
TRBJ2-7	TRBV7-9	ASSSGGVHYEQY
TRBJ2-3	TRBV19	ASSAGPPDTQY
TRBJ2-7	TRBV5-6	ASSSPFHYSGRAYEQY
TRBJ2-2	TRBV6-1	ASSERTGGTGELF
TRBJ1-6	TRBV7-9	ASSLNRDIYNSPLH
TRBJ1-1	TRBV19	ASSIVGADTEAF
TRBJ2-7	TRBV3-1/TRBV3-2	ASSPVASSYEQY
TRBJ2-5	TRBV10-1	ASSDIGGSETQY
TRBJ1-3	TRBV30	AWALGGHTIY
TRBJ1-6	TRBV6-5	ASSLEGNSPLH
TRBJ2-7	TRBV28	ASSLIRDNSYEQY
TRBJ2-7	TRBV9	ASSARPAGDGLSSYEQY
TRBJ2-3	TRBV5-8	ASSFQGLSTDTQY
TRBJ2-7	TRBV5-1	ASSSSLLVQY
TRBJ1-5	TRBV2	ASSERGLGNQPQH
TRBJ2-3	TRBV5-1	ASRREGRSTDTQY
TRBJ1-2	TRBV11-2	ASSSLAGTYGYT
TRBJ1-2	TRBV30	AWSPVPYGYT
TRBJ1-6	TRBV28	ASSYGSSRGYYNSPLH
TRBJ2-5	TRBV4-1	ASSQGLAGTWETQY
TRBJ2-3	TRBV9	ASSVASGVGTDTQY
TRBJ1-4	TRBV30	AWSGTATNEKLF
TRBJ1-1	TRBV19	ASSLNEVSGAF
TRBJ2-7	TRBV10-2	ASSSGGYEQY
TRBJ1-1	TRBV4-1	ASSQEVLGRVNTEAF